Listed here are 18 T cell receptor delta chains from one sample, sequenced in a study of gamma-delta T cells after stem cell transplantation. TCRdb re-called clones from the RT-PCR reads via CATT. The sample lists approximately 1,400 delta-chain clones, roughly 8.7% occurring once. The sample taken for sequencing was gamma-delta T cells. These receptors were obtained from a human donor. It is not recorded whose cells these are; they may come from a transplant donor.

This clone showed up just a few times. This may be a read error, as it is one base from a much larger clone. The chain recombines TRDV2 with TRDJ1; 13 bases are a match to TRDD3. The ends lost 5 bases at V and 10 bases at J; junction bases unmatched: 6. The germline V gene has CDR1 GEAIGNYY and CDR2 EKD. The CDR3 sequence is 13 residues long. The CDR3 here is CACADWGIRALIF. For the CDR3, the DNA is TGTGCCTGTGCCGACTGGGGGATACGAGCACTCATCTTT.

By its share, this clone is medium-sized. V is TRDV2 and J is TRDJ1, with a possible D match to TRDD3 (6 bases). CDR1 is GEAIGNYY, CDR2 EKD, per germline. The CDR3 runs to 17 residues. The germline V and J ends were trimmed by 2 bases and 0 bases, with 18 bases remaining between them. The CDR3 reads CACDKVGASFYTDKLIF. In DNA, the CDR3 is TGTGCCTGTGACAAGGTGGGGGCTTCTTTTTACACCGATAAACTCATCTTT.

This clone is classed as medium-sized. The chain links TRDV2 to TRDJ1; 13 nucleotides agree with TRDD3. CDR3 size: 18 residues. Germline-derived CDR1 and CDR2 are GEAIGNYY and EKD. Trimming took 3 bases from V and 2 from J; bases not matched to a gene: 11. CDR3 in DNA: TGTGCCTGTGACGCCCTACTGGGGGATACGCGAGGGACCGATAAACTCATCTTT. It yields the protein CACDALLGDTRGTDKLIF.

This clone was recorded a few times. The chain recombines TRDV2 with TRDJ3; 9 nucleotides align to TRDD3. Germline V gene data show CDR1 as GEAIGNYY and CDR2 as EKD. There are 18 residues in the CDR3. With 0 bases clipped from V and 5 bases from J, the junction kept 7 bases outside the gene matches. The CDR3 reads CACDTGGYKARDTRQMFF. CDR3 in DNA: TGTGCCTGTGACACCGGGGGATACAAGGCTCGGGACACCCGACAGATGTTTTTC.

The genes are TRDV2 and TRDJ1; the match to TRDD3 covers 10 bases. CDR1 and CDR2 from the germline V gene are GEAIGNYY and EKD. CDR3 length: 18 residues. V lost 3 bases, J lost 1 base, and 13 bases stayed unmatched. As DNA, the CDR3 is TGTGCCTGTGACCTTACTGGGGGATCCCCTCGGGGCACCGATAAACTCATCTTT. As protein: CACDLTGGSPRGTDKLIF.

Regarding this clone: This DNA translates differently at residue 5 from the TCRdb protein, which is that of a much larger clone; a read error is likely, and the protein shown is the DNA's own translation. The genes are TRDV2 and TRDJ1; TRDD3 aligns across 8 bases. V lost 1 base and J lost 0; bases outside the gene matches: 18. The CDR3 is 20 amino acids. Per germline, CDR1 GEAIGNYY and CDR2 EKD. The chain's CDR3 is CACDTVGYAPSNQYTDKLIF. As DNA, the CDR3 is TGTGCCTGTGACACGGTGGGATACGCCCCGTCGAACCAGTACACCGATAAACTCATCTTT.

This clone was found a few times. This DNA translates differently at residue 4 from the TCRdb protein, which is that of a much larger clone; a read error is likely, and the protein shown is the DNA's own translation. The chain is built from TRDV2 and TRDJ1; 12 nucleotides line up with TRDD3. V lost 5 bases, J lost 3 bases, and 9 bases stayed unmatched. The CDR3 is 16 residues long. Germline assignment: CDR1 GEAIGNYY and CDR2 EKD. The CDR3 here is CACGELTGGYSDKLIF. DNA for the CDR3: TGTGCCTGTGGCGAACTTACTGGGGGATACTCCGATAAACTCATCTTT.

Judged by abundance, this clone is medium-sized. The chain combines TRDV2 with TRDJ1; TRDD3 agrees at 8 bases. The CDR3 covers 17 residues. V was clipped by 4 bases and J by 0 bases; unmatched bases: 12. Germline V gene lookup returns CDR1 GEAIGNYY and CDR2 EKD. In DNA form, the CDR3 reads TGTGCCTGTGAACGACTGGGGGTAACCCCGTACACCGATAAACTCATCTTT. Protein: CACERLGVTPYTDKLIF.

This clone was seen only a few times. A much larger clone lies one base from this, so it may be a read error. J is TRDJ1 and V is TRDV2; 8 nucleotides agree with TRDD3. The CDR3 spans 15 residues. Germline assignment: CDR1 GEAIGNYY and CDR2 EKD. Here the CDR3 reads CACEPLSGDTDKPIF. In DNA form, the CDR3 reads TGTGCCTGTGAACCTCTCAGTGGGGATACCGATAAACCCATCTTT.

Turning to this clone: A read error is possible here, since a much larger clone lies one base away. The rearrangement joins TRDV2 to TRDJ1, with TRDD3 identical over 7 bases. The V gene's germline CDR1 is GEAIGNYY and CDR2 EKD. This CDR3 spans 17 amino acids. CDR3 coding DNA: TGTGCCTGTGACCACATCAGAACTGGGGATAGGGACGATAAACCCATCTTT. Translation gives CACDHIRTGDRDDKPIF.

The J gene was reported as TRDJ1; the V gene went uncalled; the table calls TRDD3, which could not be checked here. This CDR3 has 13 amino acids. The CDR3 reads CATVGGYADKLIF. DNA for the CDR3: TGTGCCACCGTGGGTGGATACGCCGATAAACTCATCTTT.

The J gene is TRDJ1, the V gene TRDV2; 9 bases align to TRDD3. With V trimmed by 1 base and J by 0 bases, 8 bases remained unmatched. Germline CDR1 is GEAIGNYY and CDR2 is EKD. This CDR3 region has 17 residues. CDR3 amino acids: CACDTLLGDYNTDKLIF. The CDR3 DNA sequence: TGTGCCTGTGACACTCTACTGGGGGACTATAACACCGATAAACTCATCTTT.

A remark on this clone: The TCRdb protein comes from a much larger clone and disagrees with this DNA's translation at residue 3, likely due to a read error; the protein given here is derived from the DNA. This rearrangement joins TRDV2 to TRDJ1, with TRDD3 matching 12 bases. Looked up from germline, CDR1 is GEAIGNYY and CDR2 is EKD. The CDR3 extends over 20 amino acids. CDR3 in DNA: TGTGCCAGTGACAAGGTTGCTGGGGGATACGCGGTGGGTACCACCGATAAACTCATCTTT. Translation: CASDKVAGGYAVGTTDKLIF.

As regards this clone: A far larger clone lies a single base away; this is likely a read error. The sample contains more than one DNA sequence encoding this CDR3. V usage is TRDV2 and J usage is TRDJ1; 11 positions agree with TRDD3. The CDR3 totals 18 residues. Germline V gene data show CDR1 as GEAIGNYY and CDR2 as EKD. The CDR3 DNA follows: TGTGCCTGTGACACCGTTTCCTGGGCTGGGGGATACTCCGATAAACTTATCTTT. Its translation is CACDTVSWAGGYSDKLIF.

This clone is labeled medium-sized. The chain has TRDV2 and TRDJ1; D unresolved. CDR1 is GEAIGNYY, CDR2 EKD, per germline. Trimming left V 0 bases short and J 0 bases short, with 22 bases between. This CDR3 spans 19 amino acids. This CDR3 reads CACDTVDLSAKSNTDKLIF. CDR3 DNA: TGTGCCTGTGACACCGTGGATCTGAGTGCTAAGAGTAACACCGATAAACTCATCTTT.

By share, this clone ranks as large (0.1 to 1%). The sample contains more than one DNA sequence encoding this CDR3. The chain recombines TRDV2 with TRDJ1; TRDD3 matches at 8 bases. CDR1 is GEAIGNYY and CDR2 is EKD in the germline V gene. The CDR3 sequence is 15 residues long. The ends lost 1 base at V and 0 bases at J; junction bases unmatched: 3. The CDR3 here is CACDTLLGDTDKLIF. The CDR3, as DNA: TGTGCCTGTGACACACTACTGGGGGACACCGATAAACTCATCTTT.

A note on this clone: A far larger clone is just one base off, so this is likely a read error. The chain joins TRDV2 to TRDJ1, with 9 bases lining up with TRDD2. Germline CDR1 reads GEAIGNYY; CDR2 reads EKD. CDR3 length: 19 residues. CDR3 sequence reads: CACDTHLPTIRGDYDKPIF. In DNA, the CDR3 is TGTGCCTGTGACACCCACCTTCCTACAATCCGTGGGGACTACGATAAACCCATCTTT.

This clone is large by share. Other DNA sequences from this sample encode an identical CDR3 as well. The gene calls are TRDV2 and TRDJ3, with D unresolved. The germline gives CDR1 GEAIGNYY, CDR2 EKD. Trimming left V 1 base short and J 0 bases short, with 12 bases between. CDR3 length: 18 amino acids. CDR3 in amino acids: CACDTVVGGSWDTRQMFF. As DNA, the CDR3 is TGTGCCTGTGACACGGTGGTGGGCGGCTCCTGGGACACCCGACAGATGTTTTTC.